A single sample is the source of the 19 T cell receptor beta chains below, sequenced in a study of regulatory T cells in long-lasting Graves disease. Noted time point: persistent/refractory GD, antithyroid drugs over 5 years with positive TRAb. Construction of the TCR library relied on RNA isolated from PBMCs. Investigators prepared the TCR beta libraries by applying iRepertoire HTBI primers and Arm-PCR of CDR3 regions. TCRdb re-called the multiplex PCR reads with MiXCR, one entry per CDR3 protein. Among a few hundred thousand distinct CDR3 sequences, 23% were seen once, and the ten largest hold around 24%. The sequencing here drew on peripheral blood mononuclear cells (PBMCs), taken when the disease was refractory, from a patient treated with antithyroid drugs. These receptors were obtained from a female donor with Graves disease.

This clonotype was seen many times. This rearrangement joins TRBV30 to TRBJ1-2; D is unclear. Looked up from germline, CDR1 is GTSNPN and CDR2 is SVGIG (reference sequence). V was trimmed by 4 bases and J by 4 bases, leaving 10 bases between them. The length of the CDR3 is 12 residues. CDR3 nucleotide sequence: TGTGCCTGGATGGACGGCGGCTATGGCTACACCTTC. As protein: CAWMDGGYGYTF.

In this sample, this clonotype turned up a few times. The chain is built from TRBV5-8 and TRBJ1-5, with D uncertain. The CDR3 runs 15 residues. Trimming took off 1 base at V and 2 bases at J, with 10 bases between the two ends. Germline CDR1 reads SGHTS; CDR2 reads YDEGEE. CDR3 nucleotides: TGTGCCAGCAGCTTGTATAATACGCGCAATCAGCCCCAGCATTTT. Its translation: CASSLYNTRNQPQHF.

This chain connects TRBV7-6 to TRBJ2-7; D is perhaps TRBD1 (6 bases). The germline V gene has CDR1 SGHVS and CDR2 FNYEAQ. This CDR3 contains 14 residues. Trimming removed 5 bases at V and 5 bases at J, with 16 bases between. This CDR3 is CASSVTGWRDEQYF. CDR3 coding DNA: TGTGCCAGCAGCGTAACAGGGTGGAGAGACGAGCAGTACTTC.

In nucleotides, the CDR3 is TGTGCCTGGAGTCCCCTCGGCCCGTCGGCTTTAGAGACCCAGTACTTC. As protein: CAWSPLGPSALETQYF. The rearrangement uses TRBV30 and TRBJ2-5; no clear D. The V end was cut by 2 bases, the J end by 4 bases, with 20 bases between. Germline CDR1 and CDR2: GTSNPN and SVGIG (reference sequence). CDR3 length: 16 residues.

The chain carries TRBV30 and TRBJ2-2; D remains ambiguous. Trimming cost V 3 bases and J 0 bases, with 14 bases left between them. The CDR3 spans 16 residues. Germline CDR1 GTSNPN, CDR2 SVGIG (reference sequence). The CDR3, as DNA: TGTGCCTGGAGAGCTAGTGGTAGAACGAACACCGGGGAGCTGTTTTTT. Residues: CAWRASGRTNTGELFF. Filled out from reference TRBV30 and TRBJ2-2, the complete variable domain reads SQTIHQWPATLVQPVGSPLSLECTVEGTSNPNLYWYRQAAGRGLQLLFYSVGIGQISSEVPQNLSASRPQDRQFILSSKKLLLSDSGFYLCAWRASGRTNTGELFFGEGSRLTVL.

CDR3 sequence: CASSPPRDRGQGYTF. CDR3 coding DNA: TGTGCCAGCAGCCCTCCCCGGGACAGGGGGCAAGGCTACACCTTC. V usage is TRBV7-9 and J usage is TRBJ1-2; 12 bases line up with TRBD1. Germline V CDR1 and CDR2: SEHNR, FQNEAQ (reference sequence). This CDR3 region has 15 residues. V was pared by 5 bases and J by 8 bases, with 9 bases of the junction left unmatched.

This chain uses TRBV5-6 with TRBJ1-1; D is unclear. V lost 0 bases and J lost 0, with 15 bases in between. The CDR3 is 17 residues long. CDR1 is SGHDT and CDR2 is YYEEEE in the germline V gene. CDR3 coding DNA: TGTGCCAGCAGCTTGGTTTGGGGTAAAGACATGAACACTGAAGCTTTCTTT. Protein sequence: CASSLVWGKDMNTEAFF.

The sample holds a few counts of this clonotype. This chain links TRBV6-1 with TRBJ2-2; weak D call: TRBD2 (5 bases). Trimming pared 6 bases from V and 1 base from J, leaving 18 bases between. Germline V lookup: CDR1 MNHNS, CDR2 SASEGT. The CDR3 consists of 17 residues. The CDR3 spells CASRAVVGDGNTGELFF. The CDR3 DNA follows: TGTGCCAGCAGGGCAGTCGTGGGAGACGGGAACACCGGGGAGCTGTTTTTT.

With respect to this clonotype: No conserved phenylalanine or tryptophan ends this CDR3, so it is likely a read error. The V gene is TRBV3-1, the J gene TRBJ1-5, with 7 bases matching TRBD1. Germline V lookup: CDR1 LGHDT, CDR2 YNNKEL (reference sequence). V trimming: 4 bases; J trimming: 1 base; junction bases outside the gene matches: 4. The CDR3 spans 15 residues. CDR3 region: CASSRDSESNQPQHL. The CDR3 DNA sequence: TGTGCCAGCAGCCGGGACAGCGAAAGCAATCAGCCCCAGCATCTT.

This clonotype was counted between two and nine times. The chain employs TRBV5-1 and TRBJ1-2, with TRBD1 matching 7 bases. This CDR3 spans 15 amino acids. The ends lost 4 bases at V and 3 bases at J; junction bases unmatched: 9. Germline lookup yields CDR1 SGHRS and CDR2 YFSETQ. The CDR3 DNA reads as TGCGCCAGCAGCGGGGAATCGGGACAGTACTATGGCTACACCTTC. This codes for CASSGESGQYYGYTF.

This clonotype showed up just a few times. The chain employs TRBV20-1 and TRBJ2-1, with D perhaps matching TRBD1 (6 bases). The CDR3 consists of 16 residues. The V end was cut by 2 bases, the J end by 3 bases, with 17 bases between. Germline V gene lookup returns CDR1 DFQATT and CDR2 SNEGSKA (reference sequence). The CDR3 here is CSARIVGGKHYNEQFF. The CDR3 bases are TGCAGTGCTAGAATCGTAGGGGGAAAACACTACAATGAGCAGTTCTTC.

This clonotype was seen a few times. This chain links TRBV7-2 with TRBJ2-7; D gene ambiguous. V lost 8 bases, J lost 6 bases, and 17 bases lay in between. CDR3 length equals 13 residues. The germline CDR1 and CDR2 sequences are SGHTA and FQGNSA. The CDR3 spells CASAESNVSEQYF. The CDR3 DNA reads TGTGCCAGCGCCGAGAGTAATGTCAGCGAGCAGTACTTC.

This clonotype appeared a few times. The chain carries TRBV30 and TRBJ2-1; the D call may be TRBD1 or TRBD2 (5 bases each). Trimming pared 3 bases from V and 10 bases from J, leaving 19 bases between. The CDR3 is 14 amino acids. Germline assignment: CDR1 GTSNPN and CDR2 SVGIG (reference sequence). DNA for the CDR3: TGTGCCTGGAGGCTACTAGTCCGGGACCGCGAGCAGTTCTTC. Translated, it gives CAWRLLVRDREQFF.

CDR3 sequence (DNA): TGCGCCAGCAGCTTTCAGGGGGGGAACACAGATACGCAGTATTTT. Protein sequence: CASSFQGGNTDTQYF. J is TRBJ2-3 and V is TRBV5-1, with D perhaps matching TRBD1 or TRBD2 (7 bases each). This CDR3 comprises 15 residues. The germline V and J ends were trimmed by 2 bases and 2 bases, with 12 bases remaining between them. Germline V gives CDR1 SGHRS, CDR2 YFSETQ.

This clonotype turned up a few times. V and J are TRBV27 and TRBJ1-4, with no clear D. The CDR3 has 13 residues. Germline V gene data show CDR1 as MNHEY and CDR2 as SMNVEV (reference sequence). The germline V and J ends were trimmed by 5 bases and 7 bases, with 11 bases remaining between them. The DNA for the CDR3 is TGTGCCAGCAGTAGCGGACTACTTGAAAAACTGTTTTTT. This sequence encodes CASSSGLLEKLFF.

This clonotype was found many times. This rearrangement joins TRBV20-1 to TRBJ2-4; the D gene could be TRBD1 or TRBD2 (6 bases each). V was pared by 3 bases and J by 2 bases, with 17 bases between. Per the germline V gene, CDR1 is DFQATT and CDR2 is SNEGSKA (reference sequence). This CDR3 is built from 16 residues. The CDR3: CSARTRGGRTKNIQYF. In nucleotides, the CDR3 is TGCAGTGCTAGGACCCGTGGGGGGCGGACCAAAAACATTCAGTACTTC.

The chain links TRBV15 to TRBJ2-1, with TRBD1 identical over 11 bases. Trimming at V came to 0 bases and at J to 10 bases, leaving 5 bases not matched to a gene. CDR3 length: 15 amino acids. Germline lookup yields CDR1 LNHNV and CDR2 YYDKDF (reference sequence). This CDR3 is CATSRDGGQGVEQFF. The CDR3 DNA reads as TGTGCCACCAGCAGAGACGGGGGACAGGGGGTAGAGCAGTTCTTC.

Comment on this clonotype: At one end the junction does not follow the germline gene, possibly because of a read error. The genes are TRBV27 and TRBJ1-1, with 10 bases identical to TRBD1. This CDR3 region has 14 residues. Germline CDR1 is MNHEY and CDR2 is SMNVEV (reference sequence). In nucleotides, the CDR3 is TGTGCCAACAGTTTCCGGGACAGGGGTACTGAAGCTTTCTTT. It is translated as CANSFRDRGTEAFF.

The chain carries TRBV6-1 and TRBJ2-2, with D maybe TRBD1 (5 bases). The CDR3 consists of 15 residues. Trimming removed 5 bases from V and 0 bases from J, with 10 bases in between. In germline, CDR1 is MNHNS, CDR2 SASEGT. In nucleotides, the CDR3 is TGTGCCAGCAGTCGACAGAACGCGAACACCGGGGAGCTGTTTTTT. The encoded protein is CASSRQNANTGELFF.